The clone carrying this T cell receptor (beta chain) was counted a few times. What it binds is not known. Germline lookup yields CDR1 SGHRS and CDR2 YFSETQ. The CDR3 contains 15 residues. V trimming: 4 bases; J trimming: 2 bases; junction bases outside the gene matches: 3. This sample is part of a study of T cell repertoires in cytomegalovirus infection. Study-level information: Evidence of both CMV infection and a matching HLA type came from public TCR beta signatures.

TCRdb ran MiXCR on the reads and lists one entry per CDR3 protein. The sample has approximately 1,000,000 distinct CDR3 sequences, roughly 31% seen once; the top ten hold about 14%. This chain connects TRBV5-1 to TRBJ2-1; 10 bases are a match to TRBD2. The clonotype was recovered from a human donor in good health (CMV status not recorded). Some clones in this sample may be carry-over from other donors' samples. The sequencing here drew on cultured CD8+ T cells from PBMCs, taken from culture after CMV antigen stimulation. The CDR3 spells CASSETSGPYNEQFF. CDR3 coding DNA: TGCGCCAGCAGCGAGACTAGCGGGCCCTACAATGAGCAGTTCTTC.